One and the same sample provided the 25 T cell receptor beta chains below, sequenced in a study of long-term antiretroviral therapy in people with HIV. immunoSEQ v3.0 was run at survey level. Clones were sequenced by immunoSEQ multiplex PCR, and TCRdb holds only the in-frame ones, with some missing. The sample contains 21,000 or so clones, roughly 84% of which appear only once. The material was unsorted PBMCs, obtained at the start of antiretroviral therapy. These receptors were taken from a man aged 50-60 years with HIV.

V is TRBV5-1 and J is TRBJ2-1, with 12 bases identical to TRBD2. The CDR3 spans 18 residues. Germline assignment: CDR1 SGHRS and CDR2 YFSETQ. V was pared by 6 bases and J by 0 bases, with 10 bases of the junction left unmatched. The CDR3 sequence: CASTPRLAGVSSYNEQFF. In DNA form, the CDR3 reads TGCGCCAGCACCCCTCGACTAGCGGGAGTCAGCTCCTACAATGAGCAGTTCTTC.

The chain uses TRBV2 and TRBJ2-7; 7 bases are a match to TRBD1. The ends lost 6 bases at V and 1 base at J; junction bases unmatched: 3. Germline-derived CDR1 and CDR2 are SNHLY and FYNNEI. The CDR3 consists of 13 residues. The CDR3 nucleotides read TGTGCCAGCAGAAGGGACAGATCCTACGAGCAGTACTTC. Amino acids: CASRRDRSYEQYF.

This chain links TRBV11-2 with TRBJ1-3; 7 bases are a match to TRBD1. With V trimmed by 5 bases and J by 16 bases, 17 bases remained unmatched. The germline V gene has CDR1 SGHAT and CDR2 FQNNGV. The CDR3 sequence is 14 residues long. Here the CDR3 DNA reads TGTGCCAGCAGCCAGATTTTGGGACAGAGTCCTCCGTATTTT. Translating gives CASSQILGQSPPYF.

The chain uses TRBV7-9 and TRBJ1-2, with a tentative D call TRBD1 (5 bases). This CDR3 has 14 amino acids. Germline CDR1 SEHNR, CDR2 FQNEAQ (reference sequence). Trimming stripped 6 bases from V and 6 bases from J, with 17 bases between. This CDR3 reads CASSSGGGDHGYTF. CDR3 DNA sequence: TGTGCCAGCAGTTCGGGGGGAGGGGATCATGGCTACACCTTC. Drawing the rest from reference TRBV7-9 and TRBJ1-2, the complete variable domain is DTGVSQNPRHKITKRGQNVTFRCDPISEHNRLYWYRQTLGQGPEFLTYFQNEAQLEKSRLLSDRFSAERPKGSFSTLEIQRTEQGDSAMYLCASSSGGGDHGYTFGSGTRLTVV.

The genes are TRBV18 and TRBJ2-5, with a possible D match to TRBD2 (5 bases). This CDR3 spans 15 amino acids. V was trimmed by 3 bases and J by 3 bases, leaving 14 bases between them. In germline, CDR1 is KGHSH, CDR2 LQKENI. The CDR3 DNA reads TGTGCCAGCTCACCGAACCCCGGGGTGGAAGAGACCCAGTACTTC. Its translation: CASSPNPGVEETQYF.

The chain recombines TRBV30 with TRBJ2-7, with D uncertain. Deletions cut 3 bases from V and 0 bases from J, with 9 bases between. The CDR3 contains 13 residues. Per germline, CDR1 GTSNPN and CDR2 SVGIG (reference sequence). CDR3 sequence reads: CAWRRPSSYEQYF. In DNA form, the CDR3 reads TGTGCCTGGAGACGTCCAAGCTCCTACGAGCAGTACTTC.

This chain connects TRBV6-1 to TRBJ2-7, with 9 bases aligning to TRBD2. Germline values: CDR1 MNHNS, CDR2 SASEGT. V lost 4 bases and J lost 6; bases outside the gene matches: 10. This CDR3 is built from 15 residues. This CDR3 reads CASSGVAGAQGEQYF. CDR3 nucleotide sequence: TGTGCCAGCAGTGGAGTAGCGGGAGCTCAGGGCGAGCAGTACTTC.

This clone has just one count. The chain carries TRBV11-1 and TRBJ2-3; TRBD2 aligns across 10 bases. Trimming at V came to 1 base and at J to 5 bases, leaving 3 bases not matched to a gene. The CDR3 has 15 residues. The germline V gene encodes CDR1 SGHAT and CDR2 FQDESV (reference sequence). CDR3 region: CASSLELAGRDTQYF. The CDR3 coding sequence is TGTGCCAGCAGCTTAGAACTAGCGGGGCGAGATACGCAGTATTTT.

In its sample, this clone was seen a few times. V gene TRBV27 combines with J gene TRBJ1-2, with a weak D call TRBD1 (6 bases). V lost 6 bases and J 4 bases, leaving 15 bases between the germline ends. The CDR3 has 14 amino acids. Germline V gene sequence: CDR1 MNHEY, CDR2 SMNVEV (reference sequence). The CDR3 spells CASSINRAVYGYTF. The CDR3 nucleotides are TGTGCCAGCAGCATCAACAGGGCGGTCTATGGCTACACCTTC.

This chain connects TRBV30 to TRBJ1-1; D is ambiguous. CDR1 and CDR2 (germline): GTSNPN, SVGIG (reference sequence). Trimming removed 2 bases at V and 0 bases at J, with 16 bases between. The CDR3 extends over 16 amino acids. The DNA for the CDR3 is TGTGCCTGGAGTCCGGACGGAGACGCCTTGAACACTGAAGCTTTCTTT. This translates into CAWSPDGDALNTEAFF. The entire variable domain, with the rest obtained from reference TRBV30 and TRBJ1-1, is as follows: SQTIHQWPATLVQPVGSPLSLECTVEGTSNPNLYWYRQAAGRGLQLLFYSVGIGQISSEVPQNLSASRPQDRQFILSSKKLLLSDSGFYLCAWSPDGDALNTEAFFGQGTRLTVV.

V and J are TRBV10-3 and TRBJ1-1; perhaps TRBD1 as D (5 bases). The CDR3 loop spans 14 amino acids. Germline CDR1 is ENHRY and CDR2 is SYGVKD. V was pared by 0 bases and J by 5 bases, with 10 bases between. CDR3 protein: CAISESKGRTEAFF. In DNA, the CDR3 is TGTGCCATCAGTGAGTCGAAGGGGAGGACTGAAGCTTTCTTT.

V gene TRBV13 combines with J gene TRBJ2-3; 10 bases fit TRBD2. V dropped 4 bases and J dropped 3; count of bases not matched to a gene: 4. Germline CDR1 and CDR2: PRHDT and FYEKMQ (reference sequence). This CDR3 contains 15 residues. Here the CDR3 DNA reads TGTGCCAGCAGCTCCAGGGGACTAGCGACAGATACGCAGTATTTT. This sequence encodes CASSSRGLATDTQYF.

The V call is TRBV11-2, the J call TRBJ2-7; D uncertain. Trimming took 2 bases from V and 0 from J, leaving 5 bases between them. The CDR3 covers 13 residues. The V gene's germline CDR1 is SGHAT and CDR2 FQNNGV. The CDR3 loop reads CASSLKVSYEQYF. In DNA, the CDR3 is TGTGCCAGCAGCTTAAAGGTCTCCTACGAGCAGTACTTC.

CDR3 loop: CASSEALRGYTF. CDR3 sequence (DNA): TGTGCCAGCAGTGAAGCGCTTCGGGGCTACACCTTC. The chain carries TRBV6-1 and TRBJ1-2; D remains unclear. From germline, CDR1 is MNHNS and CDR2 SASEGT. The germline V and J ends were trimmed by 0 bases and 8 bases, with 7 bases remaining between them. The CDR3 spans 12 residues.

This clone has a handful of counts. The chain recombines TRBV9 with TRBJ1-2, with D possibly matching TRBD1 (5 bases). The CDR3 runs to 12 residues. With 0 bases removed from V and 6 bases from J, the gap between germline ends came to 6 bases. Germline CDR1 reads SGDLS; CDR2 reads YYNGEE. CDR3 residues: CASSVGGNGYTF. The CDR3 DNA follows: TGTGCCAGCAGCGTAGGGGGCAATGGCTACACCTTC.

The V and J genes are TRBV4-3 and TRBJ2-7; D assignment may be TRBD1 or TRBD2 (5 bases each). Germline values: CDR1 LGHNA, CDR2 YSLEER. The CDR3 length is 14 residues. The V gene lost 1 base and the J gene lost 7 bases, with 14 bases spanning the gap. The CDR3 is CASSQGGSDGEQYF. CDR3 coding DNA: TGCGCCAGCAGCCAAGGGGGGTCCGACGGAGAGCAGTACTTC.

This rearrangement joins TRBV7-9 to TRBJ2-7; D gene ambiguous. This CDR3 is built from 13 residues. Germline CDR1 is SEHNR and CDR2 is FQNEAQ (reference sequence). V lost 3 bases and J lost 0, with 6 bases in between. As DNA, the CDR3 is TGTGCCAGCAGCTTGGAAGACTCCTACGAGCAGTACTTC. Translated, it gives CASSLEDSYEQYF. Full variable domain (remainder filled in from reference TRBV7-9 and TRBJ2-7): DTGVSQNPRHKITKRGQNVTFRCDPISEHNRLYWYRQTLGQGPEFLTYFQNEAQLEKSRLLSDRFSAERPKGSFSTLEIQRTEQGDSAMYLCASSLEDSYEQYFGPGTRLTVT.

The rearrangement joins TRBV19 to TRBJ2-1; D uncertain. V was shortened by 3 bases and J by 0 bases, with 21 bases between the two germline ends. There are 19 residues in the CDR3. Looked up from germline, CDR1 is LNHDA and CDR2 is SQIVND (reference sequence). The chain's CDR3 is CASSISASPGFSSYNEQFF. The CDR3 DNA follows: TGTGCCAGTAGTATTTCTGCCTCCCCCGGGTTTAGCTCCTACAATGAGCAGTTCTTC.

The rearrangement joins TRBV10-3 to TRBJ1-5; 7 bases line up with TRBD1. Germline CDR1 is ENHRY and CDR2 is SYGVKD. This CDR3 is 12 amino acids long. V lost 11 bases and J lost 3; bases outside the gene matches: 4. The CDR3 bases are TGTGCCGTACAGGGGAACAATCAGCCCCAGCATTTT. Translation: CAVQGNNQPQHF.

V and J are TRBV30 and TRBJ1-1; TRBD1 might be the D (6 bases). Trimming took 4 bases from V and 0 from J, leaving 15 bases between them. CDR3 length equals 15 residues. The V gene's germline CDR1 is GTSNPN and CDR2 SVGIG (reference sequence). CDR3 coding DNA: TGTGCCTGGAATTTGGCAGGGGACCTGAACACTGAAGCTTTCTTT. It yields the protein CAWNLAGDLNTEAFF.

V is TRBV18 and J is TRBJ2-1; D is ambiguous. V lost 6 bases, J lost 4 bases, and 10 bases lay in between. Germline values: CDR1 KGHSH, CDR2 LQKENI. The CDR3 has 13 amino acids. The CDR3: CASSLTVYNEQFF. The CDR3 DNA follows: TGTGCCAGCTCTCTCACCGTTTACAATGAGCAGTTCTTC.

CDR3 nucleotide sequence: TGTGCCAGCAGAGGGAATGGCTACACCTTC. Its protein product is CASRGNGYTF. The chain is built from TRBV6-1 and TRBJ1-2, with no clear D. The CDR3 spans 10 residues. From germline, CDR1 is MNHNS and CDR2 SASEGT. The germline V and J ends were trimmed by 6 bases and 6 bases, with 5 bases remaining between them.

The CDR3 coding sequence is TGTGCCAGCAGCTCCAACGACAGGGTTGCTGAAGCTTTCTTT. Translated: CASSSNDRVAEAFF. The chain links TRBV5-4 to TRBJ1-1; the match to TRBD1 covers 7 bases. This CDR3 comprises 14 residues. Germline CDR1 is SGHNT and CDR2 is YYREEE (reference sequence). After removal of 3 bases from V and 6 bases from J, the junction contained 8 bases not matched to a gene.

This chain joins TRBV29-1 and TRBJ1-4, with D perhaps TRBD1 (6 bases). Germline V CDR1 and CDR2: SQVTM, ANQGSEA. The ends were cut back, 0 bases at V and 4 bases at J, with 9 bases in the middle. This CDR3 contains 14 residues. CDR3 bases: TGCAGCGTTGAAGATAGGGACATTAATGAAAAACTGTTTTTT. As protein: CSVEDRDINEKLFF. Drawing the rest from reference TRBV29-1 and TRBJ1-4, the complete variable domain is SAVISQKPSRDICQRGTSLTIQCQVDSQVTMMFWYRQQPGQSLTLIATANQGSEATYESGFVIDKFPISRPNLTFSTLTVSNMSPEDSSIYLCSVEDRDINEKLFFGSGTQLSVL.

V usage is TRBV2 and J usage is TRBJ2-2; D is tentatively TRBD1 or TRBD2 (5 bases each). The CDR3 has 14 amino acids. Germline CDR1 is SNHLY and CDR2 is FYNNEI. V gave up 6 bases and J gave up 4 bases, with 12 bases separating them. CDR3 residues: CASRGVAGTGELFF. The CDR3 DNA is TGTGCCAGCAGGGGGGTGGCTGGCACCGGGGAGCTGTTTTTT.